Below are 32 T cell receptor beta chains sequenced from a single sample in a study of T cells after yellow fever vaccination. TCRdb re-analysed the 5' RACE reads in MiXCR, keeping a single row per CDR3 protein. This sample has over 150,000 distinct CDR3 sequences; about 7% occur once, and the top ten carry 2.5% to 3%. This sample comprised CD4+ T cells sorted from PBMCs, obtained around 5 days after the first yellow fever vaccination. These TCRs come from a man aged 18 to 29 who received the YFV17D yellow fever vaccine.

This clonotype was picked up many times. V usage is TRBV7-9 and J usage is TRBJ1-6; D gene uncertain. The germline gives CDR1 SEHNR, CDR2 FQNEAQ (reference sequence). Between the trimmed V and J ends, which lost 1 base and 8 bases, there was a span of 6 bases. The CDR3 spans 13 residues. The CDR3 protein is CASSLGGHSPLHF. The CDR3, as DNA: TGTGCCAGCAGCTTAGGCGGTCATTCACCCCTCCACTTT. The full variable domain, rest sourced from reference TRBV7-9 and TRBJ1-6, is DTGVSQNPRHKITKRGQNVTFRCDPISEHNRLYWYRQTLGQGPEFLTYFQNEAQLEKSRLLSDRFSAERPKGSFSTLEIQRTEQGDSAMYLCASSLGGHSPLHFGNGTRLTVT.

This clonotype was found many times. This chain uses TRBV7-2 with TRBJ1-1; 8 bases are a match to TRBD1. Germline lookup yields CDR1 SGHTA and CDR2 FQGNSA. The trim removed 5 bases at V and 4 bases at J, leaving 6 bases unmatched. The CDR3 loop spans 14 amino acids. Written as DNA, the CDR3 is TGTGCCAGCAGCACGTTTGACAGGGGCACTGAAGCTTTCTTT. It encodes CASSTFDRGTEAFF.

This clonotype was seen at least ten times. This chain links TRBV7-2 with TRBJ2-5, with D possibly being TRBD2 (5 bases). The CDR3 covers 15 residues. The germline V gene encodes CDR1 SGHTA and CDR2 FQGNSA. Trimming left V 6 bases short and J 1 base short, with 15 bases between. The CDR3 loop is CASSGVRGLQETQYF. DNA for the CDR3: TGTGCCAGCAGTGGGGTTAGAGGGCTCCAAGAGACCCAGTACTTC.

The table lists this clonotype with a few counts. The CDR3 reads CSAPAGGGDQETQYF. CDR3 DNA: TGCAGTGCCCCGGCTGGCGGGGGTGACCAAGAGACCCAGTACTTC. This chain links TRBV20-1 with TRBJ2-5; 7 nucleotides line up with TRBD2. J gave up 0 bases and V 6 bases, and 10 bases lay outside the gene matches. This CDR3 is built from 15 residues. CDR1 and CDR2 (germline): DFQATT, SNEGSKA (reference sequence).

This clonotype came up many times. This chain links TRBV20-1 with TRBJ2-2; 9 bases agree with TRBD1. The CDR3 is 16 amino acids. Germline assignment: CDR1 DFQATT and CDR2 SNEGSKA (reference sequence). V was clipped by 0 bases and J by 4 bases; unmatched bases: 6. The CDR3 loop reads CSARDPSTGGTGELFF. DNA of the CDR3: TGCAGTGCTAGAGACCCTTCGACAGGGGGCACCGGGGAGCTGTTTTTT.

This clonotype came up many times. The chain carries TRBV10-2 and TRBJ2-3, with a tentative D call TRBD2 (5 bases). The germline V gene encodes CDR1 WSHSY and CDR2 SAAADI. The CDR3 loop spans 14 amino acids. V was shortened by 10 bases and J by 2 bases, with 16 bases between the two germline ends. CDR3 sequence: CATATSHLTDTQYF. The CDR3 nucleotides read TGCGCCACTGCAACTAGTCACCTCACAGATACGCAGTATTTT.

Remarks on this clonotype: Compared with germline, one end of the junction differs, possibly owing to a read error. The chain joins TRBV7-9 to TRBJ2-5; unclear D gene. Germline V gene lookup returns CDR1 SEHNR and CDR2 FQNEAQ (reference sequence). The CDR3 loop spans 13 amino acids. The DNA of the CDR3 is TGTGCCAGCAGCTTAGTCATCGGCGAGAACCAGTACTTC. This sequence encodes CASSLVIGENQYF.

This clonotype was seen more than once but under ten times. This sequence joins TRBV7-9 and TRBJ2-2; 9 bases align to TRBD1. This CDR3 comprises 17 residues. Germline V lookup: CDR1 SEHNR, CDR2 FQNEAQ (reference sequence). V shed 5 bases, J shed 1 base, and the junction held 8 bases outside the gene matches. CDR3 coding DNA: TGTGCCAGCAGCCCGAGGAGGGGACAGGGGAACACCGGGGAGCTGTTTTTT. Translating gives CASSPRRGQGNTGELFF.

This clonotype was seen only a few times. V gene TRBV7-9 combines with J gene TRBJ1-5; D uncertain. The germline V gene encodes CDR1 SEHNR and CDR2 FQNEAQ (reference sequence). The V and J ends lost 1 base and 4 bases respectively, with 8 bases between them. This CDR3 is built from 14 residues. The CDR3 loop reads CASSLGWENQPQHF. The CDR3 DNA reads as TGTGCCAGCAGCTTAGGATGGGAAAATCAGCCCCAGCATTTT.

The rearrangement joins TRBV5-1 to TRBJ2-3; D is unclear. The length of the CDR3 is 14 residues. Germline assignment: CDR1 SGHRS and CDR2 YFSETQ. Trimming pared 7 bases from V and 5 bases from J, leaving 17 bases between. The CDR3 loop is CASSPLDRGDTQYF. The CDR3 DNA reads as TGCGCCAGCTCCCCCCTTGACCGTGGAGATACGCAGTATTTT.

Many counts were recorded for this clonotype. The genes are TRBV7-6 and TRBJ2-1; 9 nucleotides agree with TRBD1. The V gene end was trimmed by 4 bases and the J gene end by 7 bases; junction bases not matched to a gene: 8. This CDR3 is built from 15 residues. In germline, CDR1 is SGHVS, CDR2 FNYEAQ. The CDR3, as DNA: TGTGCCAGCAGCTCACCTCGGGGACAGGGAAATGAGCAGTTCTTC. Translating it yields CASSSPRGQGNEQFF.

This clonotype was counted many times. This chain links TRBV10-3 with TRBJ2-2; D remains unclear. Germline-derived CDR1 and CDR2 are ENHRY and SYGVKD. The CDR3 extends over 13 amino acids. Trimming left V 7 bases short and J 2 bases short, with 8 bases between. CDR3 in DNA: TGTGCCATCACTTCCCATAACACCGGGGAGCTGTTTTTT. It is translated as CAITSHNTGELFF.

The chain joins TRBV2 to TRBJ1-2; 8 bases are shared with TRBD1. The CDR3 contains 15 residues. Germline V gives CDR1 SNHLY, CDR2 FYNNEI. CDR3 nucleotide sequence: TGTACCTTCAGTATCACCGGGACAGGCAACTATGGCTACACCTTC. Its translation: CTFSITGTGNYGYTF.

This clonotype showed up just a few times. The V gene is TRBV30, the J gene TRBJ1-5, with D hard to call. The V end was cut by 2 bases, the J end by 4 bases, with 12 bases between. CDR3 length equals 14 residues. Germline lookup yields CDR1 GTSNPN and CDR2 SVGIG (reference sequence). CDR3: CAWSTLTGNQPQHF. For the CDR3, the DNA is TGTGCCTGGAGTACGCTAACGGGAAATCAGCCCCAGCATTTT.

This clonotype appeared a few times. J is TRBJ1-4 and V is TRBV30; D is undetermined. Germline CDR1 is GTSNPN and CDR2 is SVGIG (reference sequence). V lost 4 bases and J lost 4, with 10 bases in between. The CDR3 spans 13 residues. This CDR3 reads CAWMKWSNEKLFF. Here the CDR3 DNA reads TGTGCCTGGATGAAGTGGAGTAATGAAAAACTGTTTTTT.

This clonotype was seen repeatedly, ten times or more. The V gene is TRBV10-3, the J gene TRBJ2-1; 12 positions match TRBD2. The CDR3 runs to 15 residues. The ends lost 3 bases at V and 6 bases at J; junction bases unmatched: 3. Germline CDR1 and CDR2: ENHRY and SYGVKD. The CDR3 reads CAISDGTSGSNEQFF. The CDR3 DNA follows: TGTGCCATCAGTGATGGGACTAGCGGGTCCAATGAGCAGTTCTTC.

This clonotype was observed many times. This chain links TRBV5-6 with TRBJ2-1, with D possibly being TRBD2 (7 bases). The CDR3 runs 19 residues. Trimming removed 0 bases from V and 0 bases from J, with 19 bases in between. Germline V gene lookup returns CDR1 SGHDT and CDR2 YYEEEE. The CDR3 here is CASSLAGGLFTSSYNEQFF. The CDR3 DNA sequence: TGTGCCAGCAGCTTGGCGGGGGGCCTCTTTACTAGCTCCTACAATGAGCAGTTCTTC.

J is TRBJ2-1 and V is TRBV7-3; D gene ambiguous. CDR1 and CDR2 from the germline V gene are SGHTA and FQGTGA. CDR3 length equals 15 residues. V gave up 5 bases and J gave up 4 bases, with 15 bases separating them. The CDR3 here is CASSPALGTYNEQFF. The CDR3 bases are TGTGCCAGCAGCCCAGCGTTGGGCACTTACAATGAGCAGTTCTTC.

This chain uses TRBV5-1 with TRBJ2-3; D perhaps matches TRBD2 (6 bases). The CDR3 is 16 amino acids. Germline loops: CDR1 SGHRS, CDR2 YFSETQ. V was trimmed by 0 bases and J by 0 bases, leaving 11 bases between them. CDR3 in amino acids: CASSLAARGSTDTQYF. The CDR3 DNA reads TGCGCCAGCAGCTTGGCTGCGCGGGGAAGCACAGATACGCAGTATTTT.

This clonotype has at least ten counts. This sequence joins TRBV24-1 and TRBJ2-2; weak D call: TRBD1 (6 bases). Germline V gives CDR1 KGHDR, CDR2 SFDVKD. The CDR3 runs to 17 residues. Trimming removed 1 base from V and 3 bases from J, with 14 bases in between. The CDR3 DNA sequence: TGTGCCACCAGTGATTTTAGGACAGAAAGAGACACCGGGGAGCTGTTTTTT. Its translation is CATSDFRTERDTGELFF.

This clonotype occurred many times. This chain links TRBV5-1 with TRBJ2-3, with D unresolved. Between the trimmed V and J ends, which lost 1 base and 2 bases, there was a span of 8 bases. The CDR3 consists of 14 residues. Germline V CDR1 and CDR2: SGHRS, YFSETQ. DNA of the CDR3: TGCGCCAGCAGCTTGCTTCCGTACACAGATACGCAGTATTTT. Translated, it gives CASSLLPYTDTQYF.

The rearrangement uses TRBV29-1 and TRBJ1-3; possibly TRBD1 for D (6 bases). CDR1 SQVTM and CDR2 ANQGSEA come from the germline V gene. The CDR3 is 13 amino acids. Between the trimmed V and J ends, which lost 6 bases and 3 bases, there was a span of 12 bases. In DNA, the CDR3 is TGCAGCGTCGCGGCCAGGGGTGGAAACACCATATATTTT. Translated: CSVAARGGNTIYF.

There are many counts of this clonotype. The chain uses TRBV5-1 and TRBJ2-3, with D perhaps TRBD1 (5 bases). The CDR3 is 14 amino acids. Trimming left V 7 bases short and J 2 bases short, with 14 bases between. CDR1 and CDR2 (germline): SGHRS, YFSETQ. The CDR3 loop reads CASGSQGPTDTQYF. The DNA of the CDR3 is TGCGCCAGCGGCAGTCAGGGCCCCACAGATACGCAGTATTTT.

Turning to this clonotype: A read error is possible here, since a much larger clone lies one base away. The genes are TRBV5-6 and TRBJ2-7; D gene uncertain. CDR1 is SGHDT and CDR2 is YYEEEE in the germline V gene. This CDR3 has 14 residues. The V and J ends lost 0 bases and 6 bases respectively, with 13 bases between them. CDR3 DNA sequence: TGTGCCAGCAGCTTGGTAAGTTCACAGACCGAGCAGTACTTC. This codes for CASSLVSSQTEQYF.

Concerning this clonotype itself: Being one base from a much bigger clone, this may be a read error. The chain joins TRBV5-8 to TRBJ2-2; the match to TRBD2 covers 8 bases. The CDR3 is 15 residues long. CDR1 SGHTS and CDR2 YDEGEE come from the germline V gene. V trimming: 5 bases; J trimming: 1 base; junction bases outside the gene matches: 4. The CDR3 bases are TGTGCCAGCAGACGGAGCGGGGGGAACACCGGGGAGCTGTTTTTT. Translation gives CASRRSGGNTGELFF.

The chain is built from TRBV12-3 or TRBV12-4 and TRBJ1-2; D is possibly TRBD1 (6 bases). V was cut by 11 bases and J by 5 bases, with 24 bases left in between. This CDR3 region has 15 residues. The chain's CDR3 is CAFSLDRRSLYGYTF. The CDR3 DNA follows: TGTGCCTTCAGTTTAGACAGGCGAAGCTTGTATGGCTACACCTTC.

This clonotype was detected many times. The chain uses TRBV7-2 and TRBJ1-2; D is undetermined. The length of the CDR3 is 12 residues. Trimming pared 1 base from V and 7 bases from J, leaving 7 bases between. Per germline, CDR1 SGHTA and CDR2 FQGNSA. Here the CDR3 DNA reads TGTGCCAGCAGCTTAGATGACGTTGGCTACACCTTC. It yields the protein CASSLDDVGYTF.

The chain employs TRBV20-1 and TRBJ2-2; 9 bases are a match to TRBD2. CDR1 is DFQATT and CDR2 is SNEGSKA in the germline V gene (reference sequence). The CDR3 spans 14 residues. V gave up 5 bases and J gave up 7 bases; unmatched junction bases: 8. The CDR3 coding sequence is TGCAGTGCTTCTCCGGGACTAGCTGACGGGGAGCTGTTTTTT. Translating gives CSASPGLADGELFF.

This clonotype has only a few counts. The chain has TRBV25-1 and TRBJ2-1; D is ambiguous. The germline CDR1 and CDR2 sequences are MGHDK and SYGVNS. V was trimmed by 1 base and J by 10 bases, leaving 8 bases between them. The CDR3 runs 12 residues. Here the CDR3 DNA reads TGTGCCAGCAGTGAATTTGGTGGCGAGCAGTTCTTC. This gives the protein CASSEFGGEQFF. The variable domain in full, completed from reference TRBV25-1 and TRBJ2-1, reads EADIYQTPRYLVIGTGKKITLECSQTMGHDKMYWYQQDPGMELHLIHYSYGVNSTEKGDLSSESTVSRIRTEHFPLTLESARPSHTSQYLCASSEFGGEQFFGPGTRLTVL.

This clonotype showed up many times. The chain carries TRBV29-1 and TRBJ1-2, with D perhaps TRBD1 (5 bases). V was cut by 0 bases and J by 8 bases, with 16 bases left in between. Germline CDR1 SQVTM, CDR2 ANQGSEA. The CDR3 loop spans 14 amino acids. Here the CDR3 DNA reads TGCAGCGTTGAAGAGGGGCCCCGAGGGGACGGCTACACCTTC. This sequence encodes CSVEEGPRGDGYTF.

This clonotype was found a few times. The chain combines TRBV5-1 with TRBJ2-2; possible D gene TRBD2, 5 bases. Trimming shortened V by 4 bases and J by 3 bases, and 16 bases separated the two germline ends. Germline V CDR1 and CDR2: SGHRS, YFSETQ. The CDR3 loop spans 16 amino acids. The CDR3: CASSLSWTPYTGELFF. The CDR3 DNA follows: TGCGCCAGCAGCCTCTCCTGGACTCCATACACCGGGGAGCTGTTTTTT.

This clonotype was seen at least ten times. The genes are TRBV12-3 or TRBV12-4 and TRBJ2-2, with 9 bases that match TRBD2. Trimming took 3 bases from V and 4 from J; bases not matched to a gene: 6. CDR3 length: 16 residues. CDR3 sequence: CASSFGAGGLTGELFF. For the CDR3, the DNA is TGTGCCAGCAGTTTCGGAGCGGGGGGTCTCACCGGGGAGCTGTTTTTT.